This passage covers 28 T cell receptor beta chains from one sample sequenced in a study of PD-1 blockade in mismatch repair-deficient tumors. Only in-frame clones appear in the TCRdb table, and some are missing; sequencing was by immunoSEQ multiplex PCR. The sample yields around 100,000 clones, over 75% seen once. The sequences come from peripheral blood, collected about eight months after starting pembrolizumab. These receptors all come from an adult with mismatch repair-deficient cancer.

V is TRBV19 and J is TRBJ2-7; tentatively, D is TRBD2 (6 bases). V was shortened by 1 base and J by 4 bases, with 14 bases between the two germline ends. The CDR3 contains 15 residues. The germline gives CDR1 LNHDA, CDR2 SQIVND (reference sequence). CDR3 sequence reads: CASSIGAGRGYEQYF. The CDR3 bases are TGTGCCAGTAGTATAGGTGCGGGGCGCGGGTACGAGCAGTACTTC. Combining the CDR3 with reference TRBV19 and TRBJ2-7 gives the whole variable domain DGGITQSPKYLFRKEGQNVTLSCEQNLNHDAMYWYRQDPGQGLRLIYYSQIVNDFQKGDIAEGYSVSREKKESFPLTVTSAQKNPTAFYLCASSIGAGRGYEQYFGPGTRLTVT.

This clone came up once. This chain connects TRBV6-1 to TRBJ2-1, with D perhaps assigned TRBD1 or TRBD2 (5 bases each). Per germline, CDR1 MNHNS and CDR2 SASEGT. V lost 8 bases, J lost 12 bases, and 20 bases lay in between. There are 13 residues in the CDR3. DNA of the CDR3: TGTGCCAGCGGGGGTCAGATCCCGGGTATGCAGTTCTTC. As protein: CASGGQIPGMQFF.

This clone was recorded once. This rearrangement joins TRBV7-2 to TRBJ1-2; weak D call: TRBD1 (6 bases). Trimming removed 1 base at V and 1 base at J, with 10 bases between. The CDR3 is 15 residues long. Per germline, CDR1 SGHTA and CDR2 FQGNSA. The CDR3 here is CASSLEGQINYGYTF. The DNA for the CDR3 is TGTGCCAGCAGCTTAGAAGGACAGATTAACTATGGCTACACCTTC.

This clone is a singleton in its sample. This rearrangement joins TRBV5-1 to TRBJ2-3, with D possibly matching TRBD1 (6 bases). From germline, CDR1 is SGHRS and CDR2 YFSETQ. The CDR3 is made up of 14 amino acids. Trimming pared 7 bases from V and 4 bases from J, leaving 16 bases between. CDR3 sequence reads: CASCLQGPPDTQYF. CDR3 nucleotides: TGCGCCAGCTGCCTACAGGGTCCCCCAGATACGCAGTATTTT.

V usage is TRBV15 and J usage is TRBJ1-1; no clear D. The CDR3 loop spans 12 amino acids. CDR1 LNHNV and CDR2 YYDKDF come from the germline V gene (reference sequence). Trimming shortened V by 0 bases and J by 8 bases, and 7 bases separated the two germline ends. CDR3 protein: CATSRDQQEAFF. For the CDR3, the DNA is TGTGCCACCAGCAGAGATCAACAGGAAGCTTTCTTT.

The chain links TRBV27 to TRBJ1-2; TRBD1 aligns across 10 bases. The V gene's germline CDR1 is MNHEY and CDR2 SMNVEV (reference sequence). V shed 5 bases, J shed 12 bases, and the junction held 12 bases outside the gene matches. The CDR3 totals 14 residues. The CDR3 DNA reads as TGTGCCAGCAGTCCCAACGGACAGGGGGGGAGGAACACCTTC. Amino acids: CASSPNGQGGRNTF.

The V call is TRBV5-4, the J call TRBJ1-1, with D unclear. The CDR3 spans 12 residues. The V end was cut by 4 bases, the J end by 0 bases, with 4 bases between. Germline assignment: CDR1 SGHNT and CDR2 YYREEE (reference sequence). CDR3 sequence: CASSKVNTEAFF. CDR3 bases: TGTGCCAGCAGCAAGGTGAACACTGAAGCTTTCTTT.

The gene calls are TRBV11-3 and TRBJ1-1, with TRBD1 as a possible D gene (6 bases). The germline CDR1 and CDR2 sequences are SGHNT and YENEEA. The ends were cut back, 2 bases at V and 4 bases at J, with 11 bases in the middle. This CDR3 is 14 amino acids long. CDR3 bases: TGTGCCAGCAGCTTAAAGGGGGTTGGCACTGAAGCTTTCTTT. Residues: CASSLKGVGTEAFF. The full variable domain, with the rest looked up from reference TRBV11-3 and TRBJ1-1, is EAGVVQSPRYKIIEKKQPVAFWCNPISGHNTLYWYLQNLGQGPELLIRYENEEAVDDSQLPKDRFSAERLKGVDSTLKIQPAELGDSAVYLCASSLKGVGTEAFFGQGTRLTVV.

The chain is built from TRBV6-5 and TRBJ1-5; D remains unclear. The V and J ends lost 6 bases and 3 bases respectively, with 9 bases between them. The CDR3 contains 13 residues. From germline, CDR1 is MNHEY and CDR2 SVGAGI. The chain's CDR3 is CASSGAFNQPQHF. For the CDR3, the DNA is TGTGCCAGCAGCGGCGCCTTCAATCAGCCCCAGCATTTT.

This clone turned up a few times. The chain uses TRBV10-3 and TRBJ1-1, with TRBD1 matching 7 bases. V lost 6 bases, J lost 3 bases, and 7 bases stayed unmatched. This CDR3 is 14 amino acids long. CDR1 and CDR2 (germline): ENHRY, SYGVKD. The CDR3 coding sequence is TGTGCCATCAGCACGACAGGGAGTGACACTGAAGCTTTCTTT. This codes for CAISTTGSDTEAFF.

The CDR3: CASSKTSGSTDTQYF. As DNA, the CDR3 is TGTGCCAGCAGCAAGACTAGCGGGAGCACAGATACGCAGTATTTT. V gene TRBV9 combines with J gene TRBJ2-3; TRBD2 matches at 10 bases. The V segment lost 4 bases and the J segment 0 bases; nucleotides outside the gene matches: 2. Germline CDR1 and CDR2: SGDLS and YYNGEE. The CDR3 loop spans 15 amino acids.

The chain employs TRBV6-5 and TRBJ1-5, with D unresolved. Per germline, CDR1 MNHEY and CDR2 SVGAGI. Trimming took 2 bases from V and 2 from J, leaving 10 bases between them. This CDR3 spans 15 amino acids. The CDR3 here is CASSYRREGNQPQHF. The CDR3 bases are TGTGCCAGCAGTTACCGCCGGGAAGGCAATCAGCCCCAGCATTTT.

The rearrangement uses TRBV9 and TRBJ2-7; D remains ambiguous. The V gene lost 0 bases and the J gene lost 3 bases, with 16 bases spanning the gap. CDR1 is SGDLS, CDR2 YYNGEE, per germline. The CDR3 covers 16 residues. The CDR3 nucleotides are TGTGCCAGCAGCGTAGGAAGAGGAGAACGGCTCTACGAGCAGTACTTC. It is translated as CASSVGRGERLYEQYF.

The chain couples TRBV30 to TRBJ1-1; D remains ambiguous. This CDR3 contains 11 residues. Per the germline V gene, CDR1 is GTSNPN and CDR2 is SVGIG (reference sequence). The V end was cut by 4 bases, the J end by 1 base, with 4 bases between. The CDR3 DNA follows: TGTGCCTGGATAGGGAACACTGAAGCTTTCTTT. Protein: CAWIGNTEAFF.

This chain joins TRBV9 and TRBJ2-3; weak D call: TRBD2 (6 bases). The CDR3 is 15 amino acids. V gave up 0 bases and J gave up 1 base, with 9 bases separating them. Germline-derived CDR1 and CDR2 are SGDLS and YYNGEE. CDR3 sequence: CASSVVSGGTDTQYF. CDR3 nucleotide sequence: TGTGCCAGCAGCGTAGTTAGCGGTGGCACAGATACGCAGTATTTT.

This chain links TRBV7-3 with TRBJ2-7; D tentatively reads TRBD1 or TRBD2 (5 bases each). Trimming removed 5 bases at V and 2 bases at J, with 19 bases between. CDR1 and CDR2 (germline): SGHTA, FQGTGA. The CDR3 totals 16 residues. The DNA for the CDR3 is TGTGCCAGCAGCCCTAGTCCGGGACCTCGACCCTACGAGCAGTACTTC. Its protein product is CASSPSPGPRPYEQYF.

The genes are TRBV19 and TRBJ1-4, with D uncertain. This CDR3 has 14 residues. The germline V gene encodes CDR1 LNHDA and CDR2 SQIVND (reference sequence). V was pared by 11 bases and J by 3 bases, with 16 bases between. For the CDR3, the DNA is TGTGCCGAAGGGAGGGTTAAAGCTAATGAAAAACTGTTTTTT. Encoded protein: CAEGRVKANEKLFF.

This chain connects TRBV18 to TRBJ2-5; unclear D gene. V dropped 1 base and J dropped 5 bases, with 8 bases sitting between them. The CDR3 runs to 13 residues. Per the germline V gene, CDR1 is KGHSH and CDR2 is LQKENI. The CDR3 reads CASSPLSGETQYF. The CDR3, as DNA: TGTGCCAGCTCACCACTATCTGGGGAGACCCAGTACTTC.

This chain connects TRBV4-1 to TRBJ1-5; D is uncertain. Trimming stripped 0 bases from V and 1 base from J, with 16 bases between. Germline lookup yields CDR1 MGHRA and CDR2 YSYEKL. CDR3 length: 18 residues. DNA for the CDR3: TGCGCCAGCAGCCAAGATAATTCTCGCGCCTGGAGCAATCAGCCCCAGCATTTT. This codes for CASSQDNSRAWSNQPQHF.

The rearrangement links TRBV5-1 to TRBJ1-1; D gene ambiguous. This CDR3 is 13 amino acids long. The germline V gene has CDR1 SGHRS and CDR2 YFSETQ. Trimming took 7 bases from V and 2 from J, leaving 12 bases between them. The CDR3 spells CASRITANTEAFF. In nucleotides, the CDR3 is TGCGCCAGCCGGATAACAGCTAACACTGAAGCTTTCTTT. Based on the CDR3 plus reference TRBV5-1 and TRBJ1-1, the full variable domain is KAGVTQTPRYLIKTRGQQVTLSCSPISGHRSVSWYQQTPGQGLQFLFEYFSETQRNKGNFPGRFSGRQFSNSRSEMNVSTLELGDSALYLCASRITANTEAFFGQGTRLTVV.

The genes are TRBV5-1 and TRBJ2-7; 13 bases match TRBD2. Germline lookup yields CDR1 SGHRS and CDR2 YFSETQ. The junction had 10 bases not matched to a gene; V was cut back by 2 bases and J by 5 bases. The CDR3 length is 17 residues. CDR3 in DNA: TGCGCCAGCAGCTTAGTAGGACTAGCGGGAGCAGTCGACGAGCAGTACTTC. This sequence encodes CASSLVGLAGAVDEQYF.

This clone appeared a few times. This chain's CDR3 is CASSSSPGRGYTF. The CDR3, as DNA: TGTGCCAGCAGCTCCAGTCCAGGGAGAGGCTACACCTTC. The chain is built from TRBV6-5 and TRBJ1-2; D is perhaps TRBD1 (5 bases). From germline, CDR1 is MNHEY and CDR2 SVGAGI. This CDR3 has 13 residues. The V end lost 6 bases, the J end lost 8 bases, and 16 bases lay between the germline ends.

The rearrangement links TRBV29-1 to TRBJ2-7; no firm D call. In germline, CDR1 is SQVTM, CDR2 ANQGSEA. This CDR3 has 13 amino acids. V was shortened by 7 bases and J by 2 bases, with 15 bases between the two germline ends. CDR3 sequence reads: CSAIGVSTYEQYF. CDR3 nucleotides: TGCAGCGCCATTGGAGTTTCCACCTACGAGCAGTACTTC.

J is TRBJ1-2 and V is TRBV27; D perhaps matches TRBD1 (6 bases). V was shortened by 4 bases and J by 5 bases, with 14 bases between the two germline ends. Germline-derived CDR1 and CDR2 are MNHEY and SMNVEV (reference sequence). The CDR3 covers 14 residues. Written as DNA, the CDR3 is TGTGCCAGCAGTTCCGGGGGGGGCGTATATGGCTACACCTTC. Amino acids: CASSSGGGVYGYTF.

J is TRBJ1-1 and V is TRBV6-1; D gene ambiguous. Germline CDR1 MNHNS, CDR2 SASEGT. This CDR3 comprises 13 residues. Trimming took off 1 base at V and 4 bases at J, with 7 bases between the two ends. The DNA of the CDR3 is TGTGCCAGCAGTGAAGGACCGTTCACTGAAGCTTTCTTT. It yields the protein CASSEGPFTEAFF.

This chain connects TRBV19 to TRBJ2-1; 10 bases agree with TRBD2. The CDR3 is 14 residues long. The V segment lost 5 bases and the J segment 6 bases; nucleotides outside the gene matches: 4. Looked up from germline, CDR1 is LNHDA and CDR2 is SQIVND (reference sequence). CDR3 residues: CASSLSSGSNEQFF. CDR3 bases: TGTGCCAGTAGTTTGTCTAGCGGGAGCAATGAGCAGTTCTTC.

This clone was detected a few times. The chain employs TRBV25-1 and TRBJ1-4; no clear D gene. This CDR3 region has 11 residues. Between the trimmed V and J ends, which lost 4 bases and 14 bases, there was a span of 11 bases. The germline V gene has CDR1 MGHDK and CDR2 SYGVNS. The CDR3 DNA follows: TGTGCCAGCAGTGCTGGTCAGTGGCTGTTTTTT. It codes for CASSAGQWLFF.

The chain employs TRBV4-1 and TRBJ2-7; 7 positions match TRBD1. V gave up 3 bases and J gave up 0 bases; unmatched junction bases: 8. There are 16 residues in the CDR3. Germline values: CDR1 MGHRA, CDR2 YSYEKL. CDR3 residues: CASSQAGTAVSYEQYF. CDR3 in DNA: TGCGCCAGCAGCCAGGCTGGGACAGCGGTCTCCTACGAGCAGTACTTC.